The 5 T cell receptor beta chains below were found in one sample sequenced in a study of cytomegalovirus exposure and HLA in healthy donors. In the PCR, 60 Vbeta and 13 Jbeta primers were used. The data were produced by immunoSEQ multiplex PCR, yet TCRdb's version contains in-frame clones alone and is incomplete. The sample has fewer than 200,000 clones, around 83% seen once. Sequenced: PBMCs. Every receptor here comes from a girl aged 2-10 years in good health and CMV-seropositive.

This sequence joins TRBV11-2 and TRBJ2-7; D is unclear. Trimming pared 0 bases from V and 6 bases from J, leaving 9 bases between. Germline loops: CDR1 SGHAT, CDR2 FQNNGV. The CDR3 totals 13 residues. DNA of the CDR3: TGTGCCAGCAGCTTAGATCCGGTGTTCGAGCAGTACTTC. Residues: CASSLDPVFEQYF.

Written as DNA, the CDR3 is TGTGCCAGCAGCGTGAACCCCCGGGACAGGGGTCCCTACGAGCAGTACTTC. Its protein product is CASSVNPRDRGPYEQYF. V is TRBV9 and J is TRBJ2-7; 10 bases fit TRBD1. CDR3 length equals 17 residues. The V segment lost 2 bases and the J segment 2 bases; nucleotides outside the gene matches: 10. CDR1 and CDR2 from the germline V gene are SGDLS and YYNGEE. The entire variable domain, with the rest obtained from reference TRBV9 and TRBJ2-7, is as follows: DSGVTQTPKHLITATGQRVTLRCSPRSGDLSVYWYQQSLDQGLQFLIQYYNGEERAKGNILERFSAQQFPDLHSELNLSSLELGDSALYFCASSVNPRDRGPYEQYFGPGTRLTVT.

The genes are TRBV29-1 and TRBJ1-2; no definite D call. CDR1 SQVTM and CDR2 ANQGSEA come from the germline V gene. Between the trimmed V and J ends, which lost 2 bases and 0 bases, there was a span of 7 bases. The CDR3 has 13 amino acids. In nucleotides, the CDR3 is TGCAGCGTTGAACCCACTCCTAACTATGGCTACACCTTC. Translation gives CSVEPTPNYGYTF. The full variable domain, its missing parts supplied by reference TRBV29-1 and TRBJ1-2, is SAVISQKPSRDICQRGTSLTIQCQVDSQVTMMFWYRQQPGQSLTLIATANQGSEATYESGFVIDKFPISRPNLTFSTLTVSNMSPEDSSIYLCSVEPTPNYGYTFGSGTRLTVV.

The J gene is TRBJ1-5, the V gene TRBV4-1; D remains ambiguous. The CDR3 spans 15 residues. Germline CDR1 and CDR2: MGHRA and YSYEKL. Between the trimmed V and J ends, which lost 0 bases and 6 bases, there was a span of 12 bases. This CDR3 reads CASSQELREAQPQHF. CDR3 nucleotide sequence: TGCGCCAGCAGCCAAGAGTTGCGTGAAGCTCAGCCCCAGCATTTT.

This rearrangement joins TRBV5-1 to TRBJ2-3; no definite D call. V was pared by 3 bases and J by 6 bases, with 14 bases between. CDR3 size: 14 residues. In germline, CDR1 is SGHRS, CDR2 YFSETQ. The CDR3 region has the DNA TGCGCCAGCAGCTCGTCCGGAAACGGGGATACGCAGTATTTT. This codes for CASSSSGNGDTQYF.